The rows below give T cell receptor beta chains drawn from one sample of a study of blood T cell repertoires in COVID-19. Profiled with immunoSEQ multiplex PCR; TCRdb holds only in-frame clones, not every one. The sample records about 100,000 clones, around 85% being singletons. The sample comprised peripheral blood. The source is a woman aged 55-70 years with acute or convalescent COVID-19. The CDR3 runs from the conserved cysteine through the conserved F or W. A D gene is named only where the DNA matches it firmly. Where a row states a size, it is once, few, many or the class of an expanded clone; other rows omit it.

v_call	clone_size	d_call	j_call	cdr3_aa	cdr3_nt
TRBV12-3/TRBV12-4	NA	NA	TRBJ2-2	CASSPRTAGELFF	TGTGCCAGCAGTCCGAGGACAGCCGGGGAGCTGTTTTTT
TRBV6-5	NA	TRBD1	TRBJ1-1	CASSQPPDRGTEAFF	TGTGCCAGCAGTCAACCCCCGGACAGGGGCACTGAAGCTTTCTTT
TRBV27	NA	TRBD1	TRBJ1-2	CASSFQGAYGYTF	TGTGCCAGCAGTTTTCAGGGGGCCTATGGCTACACCTTC
TRBV18	NA	NA	TRBJ1-1	CASSRAGRNTEAFF	TGTGCCAGCTCACGGGCTGGGAGGAACACTGAAGCTTTCTTT
TRBV25-1	NA	NA	TRBJ2-3	CASSLRGDRDTQYF	TGTGCCAGCAGCCTCAGGGGTGATCGAGATACGCAGTATTTT
TRBV6-5	NA	TRBD2	TRBJ2-1	CASTPSGVSYNEQFF	TGTGCCAGCACCCCGAGCGGGGTCTCCTACAATGAGCAGTTCTTC
TRBV7-6	NA	NA	TRBJ1-6	CASSARYRVGDSPLHF	TGTGCCAGCAGCGCGCGGTACAGGGTGGGGGATTCACCTCTCCACTTT
TRBV28	NA	NA	TRBJ2-2	CASSLDGLGELFF	TGTGCCAGCAGTCTGGACGGACTGGGGGAGCTGTTTTTT
TRBV1	NA	NA	TRBJ2-5	CTSSQGTSGKETQYF	TGCACCAGCAGCCAAGGGACTAGCGGAAAAGAGACCCAGTACTTC
TRBV12-3/TRBV12-4	NA	NA	TRBJ1-5	CASSWTANQPQHF	TGTGCCAGCAGTTGGACAGCAAATCAGCCCCAGCATTTT
TRBV6-6	few	NA	TRBJ1-5	CASSYSTRRDNQPQHF	TGTGCCAGCAGTTACTCGACTAGACGGGACAATCAGCCCCAGCATTTT
TRBV5-1	NA	NA	TRBJ2-6	CASSYTGNSGANVLTF	TGCGCCAGCAGCTACACAGGGAACTCTGGGGCCAACGTCCTGACTTTC
TRBV2	once	NA	TRBJ1-3	CASSDGPPGQNTIYF	TGTGCCAGCAGCGATGGTCCCCCCGGACAAAACACCATATATTTT
TRBV18	NA	NA	TRBJ1-2	CASSTQGRGRGDESGYGYTF	TGTGCCAGCTCCACCCAGGGAAGGGGCAGGGGCGATGAGTCCGGCTATGGCTACACCTTC
TRBV5-6	NA	TRBD1	TRBJ2-7	CASSLGTGAYEQYF	TGTGCCAGCAGCTTGGGGACAGGGGCCTACGAGCAGTACTTC
TRBV7-8	NA	NA	TRBJ1-1	CASSFWRPQGRPMNTEAFF	TGTGCCAGCAGCTTTTGGCGGCCACAGGGAAGGCCGATGAACACTGAAGCTTTCTTT
TRBV7-9	NA	NA	TRBJ2-4	CASSLPGSNIQYF	TGTGCCAGCAGCTTACCCGGTTCGAACATTCAGTACTTC
TRBV2	NA	NA	TRBJ2-2	CASSELGGATGELFF	TGTGCCAGCAGTGAATTGGGGGGGGCCACCGGGGAGCTGTTTTTT
TRBV3-1/TRBV3-2	NA	NA	TRBJ1-2	CASSQEEGYTF	TGTGCCAGCAGCCAAGAAGAGGGCTACACCTTC
TRBV6-5	NA	TRBD1	TRBJ1-2	CASSHPGGYGYTF	TGTGCCAGCAGCCACCCAGGGGGCTATGGCTACACCTTC
TRBV6-1	NA	TRBD1	TRBJ1-5	CASSETRQGGHQPQHF	TGTGCCAGCAGTGAGACGAGACAGGGAGGCCATCAGCCCCAGCATTTT
TRBV12-5	NA	TRBD1	TRBJ1-5	CASTGENSNQPQHF	TGTGCTAGTACAGGGGAGAATAGCAATCAGCCCCAGCATTTT
TRBV18	NA	NA	TRBJ2-7	CASSPDSQGSYEQYF	TGTGCCAGCTCACCGGACTCACAGGGTTCATACGAGCAGTACTTC
TRBV30	NA	NA	TRBJ1-2	CAWSWREDGYTF	TGTGCCTGGAGTTGGCGCGAGGATGGCTACACCTTC
TRBV5-1	few	NA	TRBJ1-4	CASRETVSTNEKLFF	TGCGCCAGCAGGGAGACAGTATCAACTAATGAAAAACTGTTTTTT
TRBV4-2	once	NA	TRBJ2-3	CASSQVSTDTQYF	TGTGCCAGCAGCCAAGTGTCAACAGATACGCAGTATTTT
TRBV5-5	NA	NA	TRBJ1-5	CASSFREEQPQHF	TGTGCCAGCAGCTTCAGGGAAGAACAGCCCCAGCATTTT
TRBV30	once	TRBD2	TRBJ2-3	CAWSVGQAGEGYTQYF	TGTGCCTGGAGTGTGGGGCAGGCGGGGGAGGGCTATACGCAGTATTTT
TRBV4-1	NA	TRBD1	TRBJ1-1	CASSQVWDRVVRGLFTEAFF	TGCGCCAGCAGCCAAGTGTGGGACAGGGTTGTGCGGGGATTGTTCACTGAAGCTTTCTTT
TRBV3-1/TRBV3-2	NA	NA	TRBJ2-7	CASSQGVVIIHEQYF	TGTGCCAGCAGCCAAGGTGTCGTAATTATCCACGAGCAGTACTTC